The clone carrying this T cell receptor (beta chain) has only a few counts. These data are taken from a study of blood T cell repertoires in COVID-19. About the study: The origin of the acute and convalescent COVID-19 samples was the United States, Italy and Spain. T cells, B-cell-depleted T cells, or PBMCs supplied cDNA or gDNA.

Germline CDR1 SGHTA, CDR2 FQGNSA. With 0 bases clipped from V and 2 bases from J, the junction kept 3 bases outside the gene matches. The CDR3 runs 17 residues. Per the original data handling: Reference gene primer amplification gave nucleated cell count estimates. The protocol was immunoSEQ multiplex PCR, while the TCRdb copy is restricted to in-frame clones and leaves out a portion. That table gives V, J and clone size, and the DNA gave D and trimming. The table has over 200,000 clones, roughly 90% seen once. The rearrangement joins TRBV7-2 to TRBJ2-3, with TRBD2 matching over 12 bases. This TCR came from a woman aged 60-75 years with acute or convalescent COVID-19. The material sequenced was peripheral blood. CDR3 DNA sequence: TGTGCCAGCAGCTTAGCGGGACTAGCGGGCCCCACAGATACGCAGTATTTT. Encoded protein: CASSLAGLAGPTDTQYF.